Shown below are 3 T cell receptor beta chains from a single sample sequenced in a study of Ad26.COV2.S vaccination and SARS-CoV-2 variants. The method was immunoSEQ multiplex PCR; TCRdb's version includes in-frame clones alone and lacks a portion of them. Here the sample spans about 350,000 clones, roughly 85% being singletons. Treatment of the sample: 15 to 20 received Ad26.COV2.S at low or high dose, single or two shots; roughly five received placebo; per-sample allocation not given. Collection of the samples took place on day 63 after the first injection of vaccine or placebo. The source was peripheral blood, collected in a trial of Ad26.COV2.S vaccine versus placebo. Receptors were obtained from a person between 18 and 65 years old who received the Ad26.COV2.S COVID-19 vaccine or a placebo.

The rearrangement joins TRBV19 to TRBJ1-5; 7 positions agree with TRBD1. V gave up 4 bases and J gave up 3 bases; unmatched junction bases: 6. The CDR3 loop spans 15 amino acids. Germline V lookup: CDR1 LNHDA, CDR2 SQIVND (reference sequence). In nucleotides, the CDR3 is TGTGCCAGTAGTACGACAGGGCCCCTCAATCAGCCCCAGCATTTT. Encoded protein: CASSTTGPLNQPQHF.

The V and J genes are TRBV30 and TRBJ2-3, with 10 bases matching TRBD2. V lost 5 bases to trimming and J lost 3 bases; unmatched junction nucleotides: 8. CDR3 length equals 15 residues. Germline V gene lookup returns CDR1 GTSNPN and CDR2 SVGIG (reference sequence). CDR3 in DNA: TGTGCCTGGGACCGCGGACTAGCGGTGACAGATACGCAGTATTTT. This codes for CAWDRGLAVTDTQYF.

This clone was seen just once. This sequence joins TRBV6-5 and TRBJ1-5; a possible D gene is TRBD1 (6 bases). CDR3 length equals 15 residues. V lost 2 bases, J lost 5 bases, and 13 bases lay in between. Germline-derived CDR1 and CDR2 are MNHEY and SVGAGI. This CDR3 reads CASSYRGGGDQPQHF. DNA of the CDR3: TGTGCCAGCAGTTACCGAGGAGGGGGGGATCAGCCCCAGCATTTT.